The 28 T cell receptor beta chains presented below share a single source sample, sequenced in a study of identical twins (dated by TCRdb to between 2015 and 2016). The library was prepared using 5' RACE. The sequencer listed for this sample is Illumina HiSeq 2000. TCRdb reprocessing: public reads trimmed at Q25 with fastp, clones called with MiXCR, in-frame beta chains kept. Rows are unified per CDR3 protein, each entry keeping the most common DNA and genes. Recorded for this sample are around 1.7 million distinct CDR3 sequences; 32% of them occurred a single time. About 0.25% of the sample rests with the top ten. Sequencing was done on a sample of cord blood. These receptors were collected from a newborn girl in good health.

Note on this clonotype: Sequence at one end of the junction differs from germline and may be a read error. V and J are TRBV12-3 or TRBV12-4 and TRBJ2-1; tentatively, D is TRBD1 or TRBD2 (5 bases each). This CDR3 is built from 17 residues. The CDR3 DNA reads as TGTGCCAGCAGTTTGCTGCTTGGGGGAGAGGGATACAGTGAGCAGTTCTTC. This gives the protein CASSLLLGGEGYSEQFF.

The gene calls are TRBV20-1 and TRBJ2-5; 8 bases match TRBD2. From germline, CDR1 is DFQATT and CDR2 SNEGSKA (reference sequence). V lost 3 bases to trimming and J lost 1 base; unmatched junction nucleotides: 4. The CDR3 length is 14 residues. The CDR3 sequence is CSASYAGGQETQYF. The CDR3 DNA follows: TGCAGTGCTAGTTACGCGGGAGGCCAAGAGACCCAGTACTTC.

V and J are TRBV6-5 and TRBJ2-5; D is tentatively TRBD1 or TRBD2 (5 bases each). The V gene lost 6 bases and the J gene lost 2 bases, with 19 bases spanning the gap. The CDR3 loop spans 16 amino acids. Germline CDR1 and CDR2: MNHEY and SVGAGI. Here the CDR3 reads CASSRDAGTFQETQYF. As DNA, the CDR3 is TGTGCCAGCAGCCGGGACGCCGGAACGTTTCAAGAGACCCAGTACTTC.

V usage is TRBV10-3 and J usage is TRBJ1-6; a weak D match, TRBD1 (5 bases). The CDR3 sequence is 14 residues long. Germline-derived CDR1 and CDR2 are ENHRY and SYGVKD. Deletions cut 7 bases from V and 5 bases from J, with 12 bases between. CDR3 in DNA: TGTGCCATCAAAGGGCCGGGGGATAATTCACCCCTCCACTTT. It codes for CAIKGPGDNSPLHF.

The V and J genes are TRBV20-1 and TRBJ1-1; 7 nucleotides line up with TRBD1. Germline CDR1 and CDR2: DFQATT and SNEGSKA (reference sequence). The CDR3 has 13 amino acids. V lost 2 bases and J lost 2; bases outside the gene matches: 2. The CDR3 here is CSARKGANTEAFF. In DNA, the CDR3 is TGCAGTGCTAGAAAGGGGGCAAACACTGAAGCTTTCTTT.

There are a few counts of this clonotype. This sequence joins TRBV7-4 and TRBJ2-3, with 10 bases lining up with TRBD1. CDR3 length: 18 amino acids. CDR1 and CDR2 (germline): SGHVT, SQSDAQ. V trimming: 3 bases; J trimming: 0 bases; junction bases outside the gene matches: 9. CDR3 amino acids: CASSFGTGASGSTDTQYF. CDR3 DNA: TGTGCCAGCAGCTTCGGGACAGGGGCTAGCGGGAGCACAGATACGCAGTATTTT.

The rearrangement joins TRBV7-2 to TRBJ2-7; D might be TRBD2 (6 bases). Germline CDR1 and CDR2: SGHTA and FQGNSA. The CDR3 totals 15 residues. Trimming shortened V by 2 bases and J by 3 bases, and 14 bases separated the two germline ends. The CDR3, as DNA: TGTGCCAGCAGCTTATATGCCCTCGGGGGCTACGAGCAGTACTTC. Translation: CASSLYALGGYEQYF.

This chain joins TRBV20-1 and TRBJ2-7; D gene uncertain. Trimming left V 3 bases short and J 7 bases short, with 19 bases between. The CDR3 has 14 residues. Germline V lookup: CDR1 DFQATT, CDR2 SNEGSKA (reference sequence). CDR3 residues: CSASSSGSYNEQYF. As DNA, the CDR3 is TGCAGTGCTAGCTCTAGTGGATCCTACAATGAGCAGTACTTC.

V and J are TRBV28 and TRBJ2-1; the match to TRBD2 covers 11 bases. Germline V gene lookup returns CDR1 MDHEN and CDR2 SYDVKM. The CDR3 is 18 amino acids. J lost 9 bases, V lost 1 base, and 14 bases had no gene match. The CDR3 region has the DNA TGTGCCAGCAGTTTATATTCTTGGGTACTAGCGGGAGCCAGTGAGCAGTTCTTC. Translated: CASSLYSWVLAGASEQFF.

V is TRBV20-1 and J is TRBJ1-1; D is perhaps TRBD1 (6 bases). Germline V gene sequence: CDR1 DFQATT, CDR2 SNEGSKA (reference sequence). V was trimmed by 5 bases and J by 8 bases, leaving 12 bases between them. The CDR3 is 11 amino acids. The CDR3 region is CSAQKGVEAFF. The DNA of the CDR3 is TGCAGTGCTCAGAAGGGGGTGGAAGCTTTCTTT.

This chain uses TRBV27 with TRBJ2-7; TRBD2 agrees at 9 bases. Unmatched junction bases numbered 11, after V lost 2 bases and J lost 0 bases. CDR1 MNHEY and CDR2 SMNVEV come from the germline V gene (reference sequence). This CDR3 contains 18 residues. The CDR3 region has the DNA TGTGCCAGCAGTTTACCCCTCACTAGCGGGCGTATCTCCTACGAGCAGTACTTC. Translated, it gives CASSLPLTSGRISYEQYF.

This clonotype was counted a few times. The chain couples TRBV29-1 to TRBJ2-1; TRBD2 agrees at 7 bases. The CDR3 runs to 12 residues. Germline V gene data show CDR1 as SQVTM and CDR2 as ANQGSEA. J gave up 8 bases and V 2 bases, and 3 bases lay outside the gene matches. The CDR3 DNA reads TGCAGCGTTGAACCGCTAGCGGATGAGCAGTTCTTC. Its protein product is CSVEPLADEQFF.

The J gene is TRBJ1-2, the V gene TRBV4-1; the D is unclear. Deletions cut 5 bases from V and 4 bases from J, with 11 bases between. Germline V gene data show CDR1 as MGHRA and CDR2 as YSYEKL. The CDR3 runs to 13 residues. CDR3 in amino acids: CASSKIPGYGYTF. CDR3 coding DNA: TGCGCCAGCAGCAAAATACCGGGCTATGGCTACACCTTC.

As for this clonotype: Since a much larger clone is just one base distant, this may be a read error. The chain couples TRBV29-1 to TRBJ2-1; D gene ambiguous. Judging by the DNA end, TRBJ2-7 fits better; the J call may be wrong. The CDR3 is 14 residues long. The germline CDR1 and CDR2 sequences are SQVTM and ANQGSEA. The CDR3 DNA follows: TGCAGCGTTCGAAACCTCCTCTCCTACAATGAGCAGTACTTC. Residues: CSVRNLLSYNEQYF.

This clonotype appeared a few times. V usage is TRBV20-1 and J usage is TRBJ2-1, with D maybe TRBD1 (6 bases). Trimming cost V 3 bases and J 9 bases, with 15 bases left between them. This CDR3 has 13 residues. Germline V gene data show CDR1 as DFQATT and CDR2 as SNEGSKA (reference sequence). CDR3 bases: TGCAGTGCTAGGGGGGCGAGACGGGGTGAGCAGTTCTTC. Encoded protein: CSARGARRGEQFF.

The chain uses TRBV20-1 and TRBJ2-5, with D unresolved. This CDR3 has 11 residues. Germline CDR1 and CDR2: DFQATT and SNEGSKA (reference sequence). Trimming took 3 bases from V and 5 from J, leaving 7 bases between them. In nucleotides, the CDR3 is TGCAGTGCTAGGAGGTGGGAGACCCAGTACTTC. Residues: CSARRWETQYF.

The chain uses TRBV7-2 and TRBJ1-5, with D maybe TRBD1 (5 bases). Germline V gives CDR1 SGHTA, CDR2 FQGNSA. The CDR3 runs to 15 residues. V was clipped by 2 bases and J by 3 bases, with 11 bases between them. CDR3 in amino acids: CASSLSRQSNQPQHF. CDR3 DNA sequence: TGTGCCAGCAGCTTAAGTAGACAGTCCAATCAGCCCCAGCATTTT.

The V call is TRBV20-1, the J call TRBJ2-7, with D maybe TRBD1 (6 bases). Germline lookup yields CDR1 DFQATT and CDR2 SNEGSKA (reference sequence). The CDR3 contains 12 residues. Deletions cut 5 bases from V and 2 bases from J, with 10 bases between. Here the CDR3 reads CSALGATYEQYF. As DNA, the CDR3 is TGCAGTGCTTTGGGGGCGACCTACGAGCAGTACTTC.

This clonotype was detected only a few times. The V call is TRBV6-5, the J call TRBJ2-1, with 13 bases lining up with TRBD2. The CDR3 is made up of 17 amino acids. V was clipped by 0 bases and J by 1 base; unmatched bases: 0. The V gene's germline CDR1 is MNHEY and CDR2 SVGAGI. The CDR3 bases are TGTGCCAGCAGTTACTCGGGACTAGCGGGGTCCTACAATGAGCAGTTCTTC. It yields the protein CASSYSGLAGSYNEQFF.

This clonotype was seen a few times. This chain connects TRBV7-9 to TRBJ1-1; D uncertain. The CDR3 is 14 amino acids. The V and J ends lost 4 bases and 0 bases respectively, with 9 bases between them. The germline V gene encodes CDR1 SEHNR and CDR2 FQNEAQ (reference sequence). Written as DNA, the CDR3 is TGTGCCAGCAGCTCCTACTCGGTGAACACTGAAGCTTTCTTT. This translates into CASSSYSVNTEAFF.

CDR3 coding DNA: TGTGCCAGCGGCATGTCGGGCGGCCCTAAAGAGACCCAGTACTTC. It specifies CASGMSGGPKETQYF. The chain employs TRBV9 and TRBJ2-5; D ambiguous. Germline-derived CDR1 and CDR2 are SGDLS and YYNGEE. This CDR3 spans 15 amino acids. V shed 7 bases and J shed 3 bases, with 19 bases lying between them.

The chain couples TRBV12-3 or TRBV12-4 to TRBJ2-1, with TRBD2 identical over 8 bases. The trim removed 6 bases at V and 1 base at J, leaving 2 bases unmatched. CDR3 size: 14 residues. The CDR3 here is CASRTSESYNEQFF. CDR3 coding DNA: TGTGCCAGCAGGACTAGCGAGTCCTACAATGAGCAGTTCTTC.

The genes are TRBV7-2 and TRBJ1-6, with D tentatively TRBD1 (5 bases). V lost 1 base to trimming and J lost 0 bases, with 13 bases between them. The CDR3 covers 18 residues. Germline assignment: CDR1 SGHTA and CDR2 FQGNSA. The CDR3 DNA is TGTGCCAGCAGCTTAGAATTCAAGGGGAGCTCCTATAATTCACCCCTCCACTTT. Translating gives CASSLEFKGSSYNSPLHF.

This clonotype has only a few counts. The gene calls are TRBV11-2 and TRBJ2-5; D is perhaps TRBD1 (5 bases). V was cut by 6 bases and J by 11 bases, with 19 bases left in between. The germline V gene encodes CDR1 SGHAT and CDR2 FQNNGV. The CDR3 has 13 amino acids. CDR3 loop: CASRHFRVKEQYF. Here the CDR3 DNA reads TGTGCCAGCAGGCACTTCAGGGTAAAGGAGCAGTACTTC.

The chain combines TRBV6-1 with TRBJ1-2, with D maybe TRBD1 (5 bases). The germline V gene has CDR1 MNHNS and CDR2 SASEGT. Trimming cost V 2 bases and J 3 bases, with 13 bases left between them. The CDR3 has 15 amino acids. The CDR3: CASSERFEGYYGYTF. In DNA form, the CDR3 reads TGTGCCAGCAGTGAAAGATTTGAGGGGTACTATGGCTACACCTTC.

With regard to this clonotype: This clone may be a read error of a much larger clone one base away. The CDR3: CASSAFDTDTQYF. Written as DNA, the CDR3 is TGTGCCAGCAGCGCGTTTGACACAGATACGCAGTATTTT. The rearrangement uses TRBV9 and TRBJ2-3; D remains ambiguous. V was trimmed by 3 bases and J by 2 bases, leaving 7 bases between them. CDR1 SGDLS and CDR2 YYNGEE come from the germline V gene. There are 13 residues in the CDR3.

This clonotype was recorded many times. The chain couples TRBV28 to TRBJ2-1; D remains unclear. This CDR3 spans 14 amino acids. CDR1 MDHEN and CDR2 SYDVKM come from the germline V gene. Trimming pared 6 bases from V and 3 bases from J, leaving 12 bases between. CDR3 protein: CASRSGSSYNEQFF. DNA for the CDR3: TGTGCCAGCAGGTCAGGTAGTAGCTACAATGAGCAGTTCTTC.

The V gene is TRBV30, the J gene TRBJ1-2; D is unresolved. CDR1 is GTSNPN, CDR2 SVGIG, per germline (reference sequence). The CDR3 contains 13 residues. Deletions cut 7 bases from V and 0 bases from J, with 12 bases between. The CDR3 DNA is TGTGCCTCGCCGATTGGGTCTAACTATGGCTACACCTTC. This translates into CASPIGSNYGYTF. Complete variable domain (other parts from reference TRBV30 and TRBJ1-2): SQTIHQWPATLVQPVGSPLSLECTVEGTSNPNLYWYRQAAGRGLQLLFYSVGIGQISSEVPQNLSASRPQDRQFILSSKKLLLSDSGFYLCASPIGSNYGYTFGSGTRLTVV.